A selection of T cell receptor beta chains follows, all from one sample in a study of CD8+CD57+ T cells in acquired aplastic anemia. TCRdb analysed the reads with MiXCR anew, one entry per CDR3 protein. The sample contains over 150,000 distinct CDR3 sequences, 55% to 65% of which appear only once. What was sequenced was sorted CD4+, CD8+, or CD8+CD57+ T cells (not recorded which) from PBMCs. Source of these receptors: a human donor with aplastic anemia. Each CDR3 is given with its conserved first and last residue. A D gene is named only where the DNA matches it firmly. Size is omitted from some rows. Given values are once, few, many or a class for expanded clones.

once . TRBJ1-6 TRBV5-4 TGTGCCAGCAGCAGTGGGGGGGCCTATAATTCACCCCTCCACTTT CASSSGGAYNSPLHF
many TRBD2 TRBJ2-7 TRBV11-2 TGTGCCAGCAGCATTGGGACTAGCGGCTTCTACGAGCAGTACTTC CASSIGTSGFYEQYF
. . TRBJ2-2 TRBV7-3 TGTGCCAGCAGCTTAAAGGGGCTGAACACCAGGGAGCTGTTTTTT CASSLKGLNTRELFF
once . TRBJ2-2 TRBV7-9 TGTGCCAGCAGCCTGCCCCGGGCAGGTGGAGACACCGGGGAGCTGTTTTTT CASSLPRAGGDTGELFF
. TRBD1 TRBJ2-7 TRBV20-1 TGCAGTGCCTCGACAGGGCCGTACGAGCAGTACTTC CSASTGPYEQYF
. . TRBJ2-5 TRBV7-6 TGTGCCAGCAGCTTAGGTCTGGGGGCAGAGACCCAGTACTTC CASSLGLGAETQYF
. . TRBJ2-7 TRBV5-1 TGCGCCAGCAGCCCCAGGGGGGGTCGACCCTACGAGCAGTACTTC CASSPRGGRPYEQYF
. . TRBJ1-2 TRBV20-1 TGCAGTGCGATTCAAGCTAACTATGGCTACACCTTC CSAIQANYGYTF
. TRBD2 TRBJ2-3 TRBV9 TGTGCCAGCAGCGTAGCTGAGGCTAGCGGACCCGACACAGATACGCAGTATTTT CASSVAEASGPDTDTQYF
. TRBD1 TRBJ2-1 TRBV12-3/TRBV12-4 TGTGCCAGCCGACAGGGGGCCTACAATGAGCAGTTCTTC CASRQGAYNEQFF
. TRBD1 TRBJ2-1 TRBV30 TGTGCCTGGAGTCGACAGGGGCTCAACAATGAGCAGTTCTTC CAWSRQGLNNEQFF
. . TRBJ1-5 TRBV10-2 TGCGCCAGCAGTGAGGAGGTGGAACAGCCCCAGCATTTT CASSEEVEQPQHF
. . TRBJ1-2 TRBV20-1 TGCAGTGTTATAGGACGGAACTATGGCTACACCTTC CSVIGRNYGYTF
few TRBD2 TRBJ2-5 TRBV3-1 TGTGCCAGCAGCCCCACTAGCGAAGAGACCCAGTACTTC CASSPTSEETQYF
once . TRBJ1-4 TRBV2 TGTGCCAGCACCCGGGACAAGAATGAAAAACTGTTTTTT CASTRDKNEKLFF
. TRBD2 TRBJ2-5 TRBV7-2 TGTGCCAGCAGCTTAGGGGAGACTAGCGGGGTAGAGACCCAGTACTTC CASSLGETSGVETQYF
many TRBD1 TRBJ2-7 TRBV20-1 TGCAGTGCTAGGCCCGTCAGACAGGGCTACAACTACGAGCAGTACTTC CSARPVRQGYNYEQYF
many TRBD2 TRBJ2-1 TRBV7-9 TGTGCCAGCAGCTTAGCGGGGCTAGCGGGGGGAGATGAGCAGTTCTTC CASSLAGLAGGDEQFF
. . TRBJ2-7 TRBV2 TGTGCCAGCAGGGTGGAGGTTTGGGAGGAGCAGTACTTC CASRVEVWEEQYF